The sequence of this TCR beta chain was determined in a study of T cell responses to AZD1222 COVID-19 vaccine. The sample holds a few counts of this clone. Its antigen is not known. Clones were read by immunoSEQ multiplex PCR, and TCRdb kept only the in-frame ones, dropping some. The sample includes over 150,000 clones, roughly 90% of them seen just once. Study-level points and caveats: Spike-wide coverage was observed for vaccine-associated CD4 TCRs, with dominant responses at 160-218 and 743-854. The study reported that nearly half of spike-specific TCRs target unmutated variant regions. Spike-specific TCR depth and breadth grew after two AZD1222 doses. It should be noted that donors were predominantly white British and more often female, and clonal diversity was possibly underestimated.

This CDR3 contains 10 residues. Trimming removed 10 bases from V and 8 bases from J, with 11 bases in between. The rearrangement joins TRBV12-3 or TRBV12-4 to TRBJ1-2; D remains ambiguous. The sequence derives from an adult in good health. The starting material was peripheral blood, obtained on day 0 of MenACWY control vaccination. The CDR3: CATRSWGYTF. Written as DNA, the CDR3 is TGTGCCACCCGAAGCTGGGGCTACACCTTC.